These T cell receptor beta chains were read from a single sample in a study of patients and donors after allogeneic stem cell transplantation. TCRdb re-analysed the RT-PCR reads in MiXCR, keeping a single row per CDR3 protein. This table holds 150,000 to 200,000 distinct CDR3 sequences, roughly 30% found once. The sequencing input was blood, either unsorted or a sorted T cell fraction (not recorded which). These receptor sequences come from a human donor who was either an allogeneic HSCT recipient or a stem cell or donor lymphocyte infusion donor (not recorded which). It is not recorded whose cells these are; they may come from a transplant donor. CDR3s include the opening cysteine and the closing phenylalanine or tryptophan. The order of the fields is V gene, clone size, J gene, CDR3 length, D gene, CDR3 DNA, CDR3 protein. A D gene is named only where the DNA matches it firmly. A clone size is listed for some rows: how often the clone was seen (once, few, many), or a class if it is expanded.

TRBV6-5	.	TRBJ2-3	16	TRBD1	TGTGCCAGCAGTTACTCTCCCAGGGGGTACACAGATACGCAGTATTTT	CASSYSPRGYTDTQYF
TRBV7-3	.	TRBJ2-7	15	.	TGTGCCAGCAGCTTAATGGGTGCCCTAACCTACGAGCAGTACTTC	CASSLMGALTYEQYF
TRBV6-2/TRBV6-3	few	TRBJ2-3	14	.	TGTGCCAGCAGTTACGCGTCAGTGGCAGATACGCAGTATTTT	CASSYASVADTQYF
TRBV28	.	TRBJ2-7	14	.	TGTGCCAGCAGTTACCCGCGGGCTGGGAGCGAGCAGTACTTC	CASSYPRAGSEQYF
TRBV14	few	TRBJ2-7	15	.	TGTGCCAGCAGCCAAGACTTGCTCAGAGCCTACGAGCAGTACTTC	CASSQDLLRAYEQYF
TRBV2	.	TRBJ2-1	14	.	TGTGCCAGCAGTGAAGCGGGACTTTCCAGTGAGCAGTTCTTC	CASSEAGLSSEQFF
TRBV10-3	.	TRBJ1-6	14	.	TGTGCCATCATGGAGAGCTCCTATAATTCACCCCTCCACTTT	CAIMESSYNSPLHF
TRBV11-2	.	TRBJ1-1	11	TRBD1	TGTGCCAGCAGCTTAAAGGGGGCAGCTTTCTTT	CASSLKGAAFF
TRBV20-1	.	TRBJ2-1	14	TRBD2	TGCAGTGCTAGGGGACTAGCGGGAGCCAGTGAGCAGTTCTTC	CSARGLAGASEQFF
TRBV7-9	few	TRBJ1-4	17	.	TGTGCCAGCAGCTTAGCAACTCCCAGGGAATTAGGAGAAAAACTGTTTTTT	CASSLATPRELGEKLFF
TRBV4-1	.	TRBJ2-7	15	TRBD2	TGCGCCAGCAGCTATACGACTAGCGGGAGCTACGAGCAGTACTTC	CASSYTTSGSYEQYF